These 13 T cell receptor beta chains were all obtained from the same sample, sequenced in a study of metastatic and nonmetastatic thyroid tumors (dated by TCRdb to the early 2020s). Libraries were constructed by PCR. Sequencing was performed on an Illumina HiSeq 4000. The public reads were quality trimmed at Q25 with fastp and then assembled into clones with MiXCR by TCRdb, keeping productive beta chains. The sample contains some 30,000 clones, around 30% of them found a single time. Around 32% of the sample comes from the top ten. Before undergoing thyroid surgery, none of the patients had been given any kind of treatment. Sequenced sample: blood. The source of these receptors is a female donor with papillary thyroid cancer or a benign thyroid nodule (not recorded which). Some clones in this sample may be carry-over from other donors' samples.

The table lists this clone with many counts. The rearrangement joins TRBV6-1 to TRBJ1-2, with 7 positions matching TRBD1. Trimming took 6 bases from V and 4 from J; bases not matched to a gene: 11. This CDR3 comprises 15 residues. Germline V lookup: CDR1 MNHNS, CDR2 SASEGT. In DNA, the CDR3 is TGTGCCAGCAGCAGGGGGGATACAGGGATCTATGGCTACACCTTC. Protein: CASSRGDTGIYGYTF.

This clone has ten or more counts. CDR3 sequence reads: CATSRDTGAGELFF. The CDR3 region has the DNA TGTGCCACCAGCAGAGATACGGGGGCCGGGGAGCTGTTTTTT. This chain connects TRBV15 to TRBJ2-2, with a weak D call TRBD2 (6 bases). Trimming removed 0 bases from V and 6 bases from J, with 8 bases in between. Germline CDR1 and CDR2: LNHNV and YYDKDF (reference sequence). The CDR3 totals 14 residues.

The J gene is TRBJ1-6, the V gene TRBV4-1; no reliable D call. The germline gives CDR1 MGHRA, CDR2 YSYEKL. CDR3 length: 14 amino acids. Trimming cost V 0 bases and J 8 bases, with 8 bases left between them. In DNA, the CDR3 is TGCGCCAGCAGCCAAGATACAACTGATTCACCCCTCCACTTT. It codes for CASSQDTTDSPLHF.

The CDR3 nucleotides are TGTGCCAGCAGCTTAGAGGGCCGGAGCCAAGAGACCCAGTACTTC. Encoded protein: CASSLEGRSQETQYF. J is TRBJ2-5 and V is TRBV11-3; no clear D. CDR3 length equals 15 residues. Germline V CDR1 and CDR2: SGHNT, YENEEA. Trimming removed 0 bases at V and 1 base at J, with 9 bases between.

DNA of the CDR3: TGTGCCAGCAGTTACTCGATCGGTACAGGGTCTCTCAGCGAGCAGTACTTC. Amino acid sequence: CASSYSIGTGSLSEQYF. The chain has TRBV6-5 and TRBJ2-7; perhaps TRBD1 as D (6 bases). The CDR3 sequence is 17 residues long. The ends were cut back, 0 bases at V and 6 bases at J, with 21 bases in the middle. Germline CDR1 and CDR2: MNHEY and SVGAGI.

This clone was observed a few times. The genes are TRBV19 and TRBJ2-7, with D unclear. This CDR3 comprises 13 residues. Looked up from germline, CDR1 is LNHDA and CDR2 is SQIVND (reference sequence). V dropped 8 bases and J dropped 2 bases, with 13 bases sitting between them. CDR3 sequence: CASGGDMPYEQYF. Here the CDR3 DNA reads TGTGCCAGTGGCGGTGACATGCCCTACGAGCAGTACTTC.

The chain recombines TRBV6-1 with TRBJ1-5; TRBD1 matches at 9 bases. The trim removed 6 bases at V and 4 bases at J, leaving 7 bases unmatched. The CDR3 contains 15 residues. Germline V gives CDR1 MNHNS, CDR2 SASEGT. CDR3 region: CASRPQGAKNQPQHF. Written as DNA, the CDR3 is TGTGCCAGCAGGCCACAGGGGGCGAAAAATCAGCCCCAGCATTTT.

This clone came up a few times. V is TRBV19 and J is TRBJ2-6; no firm D call. The CDR3 consists of 14 residues. V was trimmed by 5 bases and J by 0 bases, leaving 5 bases between them. CDR1 is LNHDA, CDR2 SQIVND, per germline (reference sequence). The CDR3 bases are TGTGCCAGTAGTCCGAGCTCTGGGGCCAACGTCCTGACTTTC. It specifies CASSPSSGANVLTF.

As concerns this clone: One end of the junction varies from germline; a read error may be responsible. CDR3 sequence: CSARNLFYGYIF. Written as DNA, the CDR3 is TGCAGTGCTAGAAACCTATTCTATGGCTACATCTTC. The gene calls are TRBV20-1 and TRBJ1-2; D ambiguous. CDR3 length: 12 amino acids. The V gene's germline CDR1 is DFQATT and CDR2 SNEGSKA (reference sequence).

This chain connects TRBV6-1 to TRBJ2-1; 9 bases agree with TRBD2. This CDR3 region has 16 residues. Trimming cost V 5 bases and J 7 bases; bases outside gene matches: 12. The V gene's germline CDR1 is MNHNS and CDR2 SASEGT. The CDR3 spells CASSLTSGWIKNEQFF. In DNA form, the CDR3 reads TGTGCCAGCAGTCTCACTAGCGGGTGGATCAAAAATGAGCAGTTCTTC.

This clone was seen repeatedly, ten times or more. A read error may be the cause here, since a much bigger clone is one base away. The sample contains more than one DNA sequence encoding this CDR3. The chain employs TRBV27 and TRBJ2-3; TRBD2 matches 12 bases. The CDR3 extends over 15 amino acids. Germline CDR1 is MNHEY and CDR2 is SMNVEV (reference sequence). The CDR3 DNA is TGTGCCAGCAGCGGACTAGCGGGAAGCACAGATACGCAGTGTTTT. It yields the protein CASSGLAGSTDTQCF.

This clone was counted between two and nine times. The V and J genes are TRBV9 and TRBJ2-7; 9 nucleotides agree with TRBD2. The germline V gene has CDR1 SGDLS and CDR2 YYNGEE. V was pared by 1 base and J by 6 bases, with 11 bases of the junction left unmatched. There are 16 residues in the CDR3. CDR3 protein: CASSVSSQLSGGEQYF. The CDR3 nucleotides read TGTGCCAGCAGCGTATCGTCTCAACTTAGCGGGGGCGAGCAGTACTTC.

The rearrangement links TRBV7-3 to TRBJ2-1, with 8 bases aligning to TRBD2. The CDR3 is 16 amino acids. Germline values: CDR1 SGHTA, CDR2 FQGTGA. Trimming cost V 0 bases and J 3 bases; bases outside gene matches: 4. The CDR3 loop reads CASSLTSGTYYNEQFF. DNA for the CDR3: TGTGCCAGCAGCTTAACTAGCGGGACCTACTACAATGAGCAGTTCTTC.